Reported below is one T cell receptor beta chain. Its specificity is not known. The junction departs from the called germline gene at one end, perhaps through a read error. This entry belongs to a study of blood T cells in healthy people across ages. Study-level points and caveats: Because sorting was not performed, PBMCs prevented conclusive naive versus antigen-experienced comparison. One million T cells yielded diversity estimates that were considered underestimates. Diversity was higher, and naive CD4+ cells more numerous, in long-lived donors than in aged donors.

For the second PCR, which ran for about 7 to 11 cycles, a sample-barcoded 5' primer and a J-beta primer mix were used. MiXCR, applied by TCRdb to the 5' RACE reads, yields one record per CDR3 protein. The data show about 1.6 million distinct CDR3 sequences, about 35% seen once. The CDR3 spans 16 residues. Germline CDR1 MNHNS, CDR2 SASEGT. The sequence was obtained from a woman aged 30 to 39 in good health. Sequencing was done on a sample of blood. The rearrangement joins TRBV6-1 to TRBJ1-1; weak D call: TRBD1 (6 bases). CDR3 amino acids: CASSDGGRLGNPEAFF. The CDR3 DNA follows: TGTGCCAGCAGTGACGGGGGGCGGCTGGGGAACCCTGAAGCTTTCTTT.